Below are 26 T cell receptor beta chains sequenced from a single sample in a study of T cell repertoires in cytomegalovirus infection. TCRdb reprocessed the reads via MiXCR and lists one record per CDR3 protein. Among about 69,000 distinct CDR3 sequences listed, less than 30% were seen once. Which antigens these TCRs recognize remains unknown. Sequenced here: CD8+ T cells from cultured PBMCs, sampled from culture after CMV antigen stimulation. Source of these receptors: a human donor in good health (CMV status not recorded). Some clones in this sample may be carry-over from other donors' samples.

This clonotype was seen a few times. V is TRBV4-1 and J is TRBJ2-7; D is possibly TRBD1 (5 bases). The length of the CDR3 is 14 residues. CDR1 and CDR2 from the germline V gene are MGHRA and YSYEKL. Trimming removed 4 bases from V and 0 bases from J, with 10 bases in between. Here the CDR3 reads CASSRARVSYEQYF. DNA of the CDR3: TGCGCCAGCAGCCGGGCCAGGGTCTCCTACGAGCAGTACTTC.

The table lists this clonotype with a few counts. The chain is built from TRBV6-2 or TRBV6-3 and TRBJ2-7; 7 bases align to TRBD2. CDR1 and CDR2 (germline): MNHEY, SVGEGT. V shed 3 bases and J 2 bases; nucleotides not matched to a gene: 7. This CDR3 is 15 amino acids long. The CDR3 DNA is TGTGCCAGCAGTTATTCTGGCGGGGGAACCTACGAGCAGTACTTC. Encoded protein: CASSYSGGGTYEQYF.

Remarks on this clonotype: Likely a read error: the CDR3 ends without its conserved phenylalanine or tryptophan. The chain links TRBV12-3 or TRBV12-4 to TRBJ2-3; 8 positions match TRBD1. The CDR3 spans 15 residues. With 6 bases clipped from V and 0 bases from J, the junction kept 5 bases outside the gene matches. CDR3 amino acids: CASSSTGASTDTQYI. For the CDR3, the DNA is TGTGCCAGCAGCTCGACAGGGGCCAGCACAGATACGCAGTATATT.

This clonotype was recorded a few times. The chain joins TRBV6-2 or TRBV6-3 to TRBJ2-1, with D maybe TRBD1 (6 bases). Trimming left V 5 bases short and J 3 bases short, with 14 bases between. The CDR3 loop spans 15 amino acids. Looked up from germline, CDR1 is MNHEY and CDR2 is SVGEGT. The CDR3 loop reads CASSTPGHSYNEQFF. Written as DNA, the CDR3 is TGTGCCAGCAGTACTCCGGGACACAGCTACAATGAGCAGTTCTTC.

The chain carries TRBV6-1 and TRBJ2-2; 7 bases agree with TRBD1. The germline CDR1 and CDR2 sequences are MNHNS and SASEGT. This CDR3 contains 17 residues. The J segment lost 0 bases and the V segment lost 3 bases, leaving 7 bases of the junction unmatched. CDR3 sequence (DNA): TGTGCCAGCAGTGATCCAGGGGGTTTCGCGAACACCGGGGAGCTGTTTTTT. It specifies CASSDPGGFANTGELFF.

With respect to this clonotype: The junction differs from germline at one of its ends, possibly a read error. The chain recombines TRBV9 with TRBJ1-1; D perhaps matches TRBD1 (6 bases). The CDR3 covers 14 residues. The germline gives CDR1 SGDLS, CDR2 YYNGEE. The CDR3, as DNA: TGTGCCAGCAGCGTAGGGACAGCGAACACTGAATCTTTCTTT. It codes for CASSVGTANTESFF.

The chain joins TRBV25-1 to TRBJ1-4; 7 nucleotides line up with TRBD1. The V segment lost 2 bases and the J segment 0 bases; nucleotides outside the gene matches: 0. There are 15 residues in the CDR3. Germline-derived CDR1 and CDR2 are MGHDK and SYGVNS. The CDR3 region is CASSEQGATNEKLFF. The DNA of the CDR3 is TGTGCCAGCAGTGAACAGGGGGCAACTAATGAAAAACTGTTTTTT. The full variable domain, in which reference TRBV25-1 and TRBJ1-4 provide the parts outside the CDR3, is EADIYQTPRYLVIGTGKKITLECSQTMGHDKMYWYQQDPGMELHLIHYSYGVNSTEKGDLSSESTVSRIRTEHFPLTLESARPSHTSQYLCASSEQGATNEKLFFGSGTQLSVL.

This clonotype was seen repeatedly, ten times or more. The CDR3 protein is CASSPESGRALDTQYF. In nucleotides, the CDR3 is TGTGCCAGCAGCCCAGAATCCGGGAGGGCCCTAGATACGCAGTATTTT. This chain uses TRBV7-6 with TRBJ2-3, with TRBD2 matching 8 bases. With 5 bases clipped from V and 5 bases from J, the junction kept 12 bases outside the gene matches. The CDR3 is 16 residues long. Germline V gene sequence: CDR1 SGHVS, CDR2 FNYEAQ.

Many counts were recorded for this clonotype. This chain joins TRBV7-3 and TRBJ1-1, with unresolved D. The CDR3 length is 15 residues. Germline V gives CDR1 SGHTA, CDR2 FQGTGA. V lost 0 bases and J 1 base, leaving 9 bases between the germline ends. The CDR3 loop is CASSLTGYGNTEAFF. CDR3 coding DNA: TGTGCCAGCAGCTTAACAGGGTATGGGAACACTGAAGCTTTCTTT.

This clonotype has only a few counts. The junction departs from the called germline gene at one end, perhaps through a read error. The gene calls are TRBV2 and TRBJ2-7, with D maybe TRBD2 (5 bases). This CDR3 comprises 10 residues. Germline loops: CDR1 SNHLY, CDR2 FYNNEI. In DNA form, the CDR3 reads TGTGCCAGCAGTCACCAGGAGGTCGTCTTC. Translation gives CASSHQEVVF.

There are a few counts of this clonotype. The chain has TRBV19 and TRBJ2-2; D is tentatively TRBD1 or TRBD2 (5 bases each). Trimming stripped 9 bases from V and 2 bases from J, with 16 bases between. The germline V gene encodes CDR1 LNHDA and CDR2 SQIVND (reference sequence). This CDR3 comprises 15 residues. The CDR3 sequence: CASQTRQGNTGELFF. The CDR3 nucleotides read TGTGCCAGCCAAACTAGGCAGGGCAACACCGGGGAGCTGTTTTTT.

For this clonotype: The CDR3 does not close with the conserved phenylalanine or tryptophan, likely indicating a read error. No DNA is shown, since the ends of the CDR3 on it are uncertain; the CDR3 is the one TCRdb lists. The chain is built from TRBV20-1 and TRBJ1-1; the tabulated D call, TRBD1, remains unverified against the DNA. The CDR3 sequence runs 9 residues, both termini included. The germline CDR1 and CDR2 sequences are DFQATT and SNEGSKA (reference sequence). The chain's CDR3 is CSAPGGRGS.

This clonotype came up a few times. The chain links TRBV6-6 to TRBJ2-3, with 7 bases lining up with TRBD2. With 6 bases clipped from V and 4 bases from J, the junction kept 1 base outside the gene matches. This CDR3 is 12 amino acids long. CDR1 and CDR2 (germline): MNHNY, SVGAGI (reference sequence). The chain's CDR3 is CASSRGADTQYF. The CDR3 DNA reads as TGTGCCAGCAGCCGGGGGGCAGATACGCAGTATTTT.

The V call is TRBV11-2, the J call TRBJ2-7; D remains unclear. V dropped 5 bases and J dropped 0 bases, with 8 bases sitting between them. The CDR3 is made up of 13 amino acids. Per germline, CDR1 SGHAT and CDR2 FQNNGV. The CDR3 region has the DNA TGTGCCAGCAGCGAGGCAGGCTCCTACGAGCAGTACTTC. Translating it yields CASSEAGSYEQYF.

The chain combines TRBV15 with TRBJ1-2, with D tentatively TRBD1 (5 bases). The CDR3 covers 13 residues. CDR1 LNHNV and CDR2 YYDKDF come from the germline V gene (reference sequence). With 6 bases removed from V and 10 bases from J, the gap between germline ends came to 18 bases. The CDR3 protein is CATRVGLGDDYTF. Here the CDR3 DNA reads TGTGCCACCAGAGTAGGCTTGGGGGATGACTACACCTTC.

V is TRBV20-1 and J is TRBJ2-7; D unclear. Trimming cost V 0 bases and J 5 bases, with 11 bases left between them. This CDR3 is 13 amino acids long. Germline V gene data show CDR1 as DFQATT and CDR2 as SNEGSKA (reference sequence). CDR3 nucleotide sequence: TGCAGTGCTAGAGACCCCCTAGGGCACGAGCAGTACTTC. As protein: CSARDPLGHEQYF.

This clonotype turned up a few times. The V and J genes are TRBV27 and TRBJ2-3; unclear D gene. The CDR3 has 12 residues. Germline assignment: CDR1 MNHEY and CDR2 SMNVEV (reference sequence). Trimming shortened V by 4 bases and J by 5 bases, and 7 bases separated the two germline ends. CDR3 in amino acids: CASSSSIDTQYF. In nucleotides, the CDR3 is TGTGCCAGCAGTTCATCGATAGATACGCAGTATTTT.

At least ten counts were recorded for this clonotype. V is TRBV6-2 or TRBV6-3 and J is TRBJ1-2; 8 bases line up with TRBD1. The length of the CDR3 is 15 residues. CDR1 is MNHEY, CDR2 SVGEGT, per germline. The ends lost 8 bases at V and 6 bases at J; junction bases unmatched: 14. CDR3 sequence (DNA): TGTGCCAGCGGTCGCACAGGGGGAACACGGAATGGCTACACCTTC. Residues: CASGRTGGTRNGYTF.

Note on this clonotype: With a much larger clone just one base away, this may be a read error. The V call is TRBV7-2, the J call TRBJ2-7, with 7 bases that match TRBD1. Germline V gene sequence: CDR1 SGHTA, CDR2 FQGNSA. The CDR3 totals 15 residues. V lost 1 base and J lost 2; bases outside the gene matches: 5. CDR3 nucleotides: TGTGCCAGCAGCTTAGTCGGGGACAGAACCTACGAGCAGTACTTC. It encodes CASSLVGDRTYEQYF.

This clonotype was recorded many times. The rearrangement uses TRBV28 and TRBJ2-7, with D possibly TRBD2 on 6 matching bases. Trimming removed 6 bases at V and 2 bases at J, with 14 bases between. CDR3 length equals 14 residues. From germline, CDR1 is MDHEN and CDR2 SYDVKM. Here the CDR3 reads CASRPGTSTYEQYF. The CDR3 coding sequence is TGTGCCAGCAGACCTGGGACTTCTACCTACGAGCAGTACTTC.

The gene calls are TRBV19 and TRBJ2-6, with D tentatively TRBD2 (5 bases). Trimming took 5 bases from V and 0 from J, leaving 8 bases between them. CDR1 is LNHDA, CDR2 SQIVND, per germline (reference sequence). The CDR3 runs to 15 residues. CDR3 coding DNA: TGTGCCAGTAGTTTTCGGGGCTCTGGGGCCAACGTCCTGACTTTC. It specifies CASSFRGSGANVLTF.

This clonotype showed up just a few times. The V and J genes are TRBV28 and TRBJ2-5; TRBD2 agrees at 12 bases. The CDR3 runs to 15 residues. Germline V gene lookup returns CDR1 MDHEN and CDR2 SYDVKM. V was clipped by 7 bases and J by 1 base; unmatched bases: 4. In DNA form, the CDR3 reads TGTGCCAGCACCCGACTAGCGGGGGTCCAAGAGACCCAGTACTTC. Amino acids: CASTRLAGVQETQYF.

This chain's CDR3 is CASSGAGATNTGELFF. In DNA form, the CDR3 reads TGCGCCAGCAGCGGGGCCGGGGCCACGAACACCGGGGAGCTGTTTTTT. This rearrangement joins TRBV5-1 to TRBJ2-2; D tentatively reads TRBD1 or TRBD2 (5 bases each). Trimming pared 4 bases from V and 0 bases from J, leaving 13 bases between. Germline loops: CDR1 SGHRS, CDR2 YFSETQ. This CDR3 comprises 16 residues. Looking up the rest from reference TRBV5-1 and TRBJ2-2 gives the full variable domain: KAGVTQTPRYLIKTRGQQVTLSCSPISGHRSVSWYQQTPGQGLQFLFEYFSETQRNKGNFPGRFSGRQFSNSRSEMNVSTLELGDSALYLCASSGAGATNTGELFFGEGSRLTVL.

This rearrangement joins TRBV6-1 to TRBJ2-5; the D call may be TRBD1 or TRBD2 (5 bases each). The CDR3 consists of 14 residues. Germline assignment: CDR1 MNHNS and CDR2 SASEGT. V lost 8 bases to trimming and J lost 1 base, with 14 bases between them. The CDR3 nucleotides read TGTGCCAGCCATCTGGGGGTCCGCCAAGAGACCCAGTACTTC. This translates into CASHLGVRQETQYF.

This chain joins TRBV20-1 and TRBJ2-5, with D maybe TRBD2 (7 bases). Trimming took off 6 bases at V and 5 bases at J, with 19 bases between the two ends. The CDR3 totals 14 residues. Germline values: CDR1 DFQATT, CDR2 SNEGSKA (reference sequence). The CDR3 DNA reads TGCAGTGCGGTGAGCGGGACATACCTGGAGACCCAGTACTTC. It yields the protein CSAVSGTYLETQYF.

This clonotype was found many times. The DNA of the CDR3 is TGTGCCAGCAGCCCCACTGGGACTTTTAACACCGGGGAGCTGTTTTTT. This translates into CASSPTGTFNTGELFF. This chain joins TRBV7-6 and TRBJ2-2; D is perhaps TRBD2 (6 bases). Germline CDR1 is SGHVS and CDR2 is FNYEAQ. The CDR3 extends over 16 amino acids. Trimming took 5 bases from V and 2 from J, leaving 15 bases between them.